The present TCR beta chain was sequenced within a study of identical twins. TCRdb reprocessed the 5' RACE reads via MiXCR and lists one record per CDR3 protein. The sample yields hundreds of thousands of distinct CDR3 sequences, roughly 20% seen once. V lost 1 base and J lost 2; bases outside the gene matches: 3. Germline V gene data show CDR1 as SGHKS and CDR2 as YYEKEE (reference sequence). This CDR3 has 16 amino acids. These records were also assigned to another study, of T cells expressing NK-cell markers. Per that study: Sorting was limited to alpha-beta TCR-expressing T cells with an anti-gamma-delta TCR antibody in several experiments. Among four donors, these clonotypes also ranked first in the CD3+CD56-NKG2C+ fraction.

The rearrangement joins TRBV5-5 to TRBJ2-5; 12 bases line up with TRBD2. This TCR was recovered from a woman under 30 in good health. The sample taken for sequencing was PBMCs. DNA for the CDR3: TGTGCCAGCAGCTTGTGGCTAGCGGGGGGGCAAGAGACCCAGTACTTC. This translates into CASSLWLAGGQETQYF.